Below, 14 T cell receptor beta chains from the same sample are listed, as sequenced in a study of blood T cell repertoires in COVID-19 (dated by TCRdb to 2019 to 2021). The library was produced with the immunoSEQ multiplex PCR assay. What TCRdb holds here is the immuneACCESS table cut down to in-frame rearrangements. Part of the clones is not present; checked against another copy, under half of the missing clones reflect an unresolved V gene, and the others are unexplained. The sample contains 110,000 to 150,000 clones, more than 75% of them found a single time. Together, the top ten hold approximately 6% of the sample. What was sequenced was PBMCs or T cells enriched from blood (not recorded which). These TCRs come from a woman aged 45-60 years who had recovered from COVID-19.

The CDR3 sequence: CASRLVRPGGSCRTEAFF. The CDR3 DNA reads TGTGCAAGTCGCTTAGTCCGTCCAGGGGGTAGCTGCCGCACTGAAGCTTTCTTT. The genes are TRBV12-2 and TRBJ1-1; TRBD1 is taken as the D call from the table, unchecked against the DNA. TRBV12-2 is annotated as a pseudogene. The CDR3 has 18 amino acids.

The V and J genes are TRBV28 and TRBJ2-7, with TRBD2 identical over 7 bases. The CDR3 extends over 13 amino acids. From germline, CDR1 is MDHEN and CDR2 SYDVKM. The trim removed 6 bases at V and 6 bases at J, leaving 8 bases unmatched. CDR3 protein: CASRPPWGGEQYV. CDR3 in DNA: TGTGCCAGCAGACCCCCCTGGGGGGGCGAGCAGTACGTC.

The table lists this clone with a count of one. The rearrangement joins TRBV5-1 to TRBJ1-1; D unclear. This CDR3 contains 15 residues. V was clipped by 0 bases and J by 4 bases, with 13 bases between them. Germline loops: CDR1 SGHRS, CDR2 YFSETQ. DNA for the CDR3: TGCGCCAGCAGCTTGGACGTACGGAGTGGCACTGAAGCTTTCTTT. Protein sequence: CASSLDVRSGTEAFF.

This chain joins TRBV5-4 and TRBJ2-1, with 10 nucleotides matching TRBD2. The CDR3 covers 14 residues. Germline V gene data show CDR1 as SGHNT and CDR2 as YYREEE (reference sequence). V shed 3 bases, J shed 6 bases, and the junction held 3 bases outside the gene matches. The CDR3 region has the DNA TGTGCCAGCAGCTCCCTAGCGGGGGCCAATGAGCAGTTCTTC. Translating it yields CASSSLAGANEQFF.

V is TRBV11-2 and J is TRBJ2-5, with D possibly TRBD1 on 6 matching bases. The CDR3 totals 19 residues. Looked up from germline, CDR1 is SGHAT and CDR2 is FQNNGV. V lost 0 bases and J 3 bases, leaving 23 bases between the germline ends. The CDR3 DNA sequence: TGTGCCAGCAGCTTAGATCTGGGGCCCCCCGGGACAAGCAAAGAGACCCAGTACTTC. Amino acid sequence: CASSLDLGPPGTSKETQYF.

The chain recombines TRBV5-1 with TRBJ2-6; 11 bases line up with TRBD1. Trimming at V came to 4 bases and at J to 0 bases, leaving 6 bases not matched to a gene. The CDR3 spans 18 residues. Germline assignment: CDR1 SGHRS and CDR2 YFSETQ. The CDR3: CASSISGTGGSGANVLTF. CDR3 in DNA: TGCGCCAGCAGCATCTCCGGGACAGGGGGCTCTGGGGCCAACGTCCTGACTTTC.

The chain couples TRBV5-1 to TRBJ1-6; 7 nucleotides agree with TRBD1. The germline gives CDR1 SGHRS, CDR2 YFSETQ. V shed 4 bases and J 10 bases; nucleotides not matched to a gene: 8. The CDR3 covers 14 residues. The DNA for the CDR3 is TGCGCCAGCAGCCCCGACAGGGAAAGGTCACCCCTCCACTTT. It encodes CASSPDRERSPLHF.

This rearrangement joins TRBV6-6 to TRBJ1-6; 8 bases agree with TRBD1. This CDR3 is built from 15 residues. Germline trimming cut 10 bases from V and 3 bases from J; bases unmatched to any gene: 8. Germline assignment: CDR1 MNHNY and CDR2 SVGAGI (reference sequence). The CDR3 protein is CATMDRVFYNSPLHF. The CDR3 nucleotides are TGTGCCACTATGGACAGGGTGTTCTATAATTCACCCCTCCACTTT.

This clone was found once. The gene calls are TRBV7-9 and TRBJ1-2; D unresolved. Germline assignment: CDR1 SEHNR and CDR2 FQNEAQ (reference sequence). This CDR3 has 13 residues. V shed 4 bases and J shed 8 bases, with 14 bases lying between them. The CDR3 spells CASSYNEFRGYTF. CDR3 nucleotides: TGTGCCAGCAGCTATAACGAGTTTCGCGGCTACACCTTC.

This chain links TRBV6-5 with TRBJ1-1, with a weak D call TRBD1 (6 bases). The germline gives CDR1 MNHEY, CDR2 SVGAGI. V was shortened by 5 bases and J by 10 bases, with 23 bases between the two germline ends. The CDR3 consists of 15 residues. DNA for the CDR3: TGTGCCAGCAGTCCCGAAGGGGGGGCGCTTGGGAGAGCTTTCTTT. This sequence encodes CASSPEGGALGRAFF.

The chain joins TRBV4-2 to TRBJ2-2; maybe TRBD1 (5 bases). The CDR3 consists of 16 residues. V was cut by 0 bases and J by 4 bases, with 12 bases left in between. Germline assignment: CDR1 LGHNA and CDR2 YNFKEQ. CDR3 bases: TGTGCCAGCAGCCAAGAAAAAACAGGTAGCACCGGGGAGCTGTTTTTT. Its translation is CASSQEKTGSTGELFF.

The V and J genes are TRBV7-2 and TRBJ1-4, with 7 bases fitting TRBD1. The germline V gene encodes CDR1 SGHTA and CDR2 FQGNSA. Unmatched junction bases numbered 10, after V lost 5 bases and J lost 4 bases. The CDR3 has 16 amino acids. For the CDR3, the DNA is TGTGCCAGCAGCCCACCTACCCAGGGGGTTAATGAAAAACTGTTTTTT. Residues: CASSPPTQGVNEKLFF.

The V call is TRBV27, the J call TRBJ1-1; 9 bases agree with TRBD1. This CDR3 is built from 13 residues. CDR1 MNHEY and CDR2 SMNVEV come from the germline V gene (reference sequence). The J segment lost 6 bases and the V segment lost 3 bases, leaving 2 bases of the junction unmatched. CDR3 DNA: TGTGCCAGCAGTTTCCGGGACAGGGCTGAAGCTTTCTTT. Translated, it gives CASSFRDRAEAFF.

V gene TRBV11-3 combines with J gene TRBJ1-1; D unresolved. The CDR3 runs 13 residues. CDR1 and CDR2 (germline): SGHNT, YENEEA. V was shortened by 3 bases and J by 4 bases, with 9 bases between the two germline ends. DNA of the CDR3: TGTGCCAGCAGCTTCGGAGTTAGCACTGAAGCTTTCTTT. It is translated as CASSFGVSTEAFF. Drawing the rest from reference TRBV11-3 and TRBJ1-1, the complete variable domain is EAGVVQSPRYKIIEKKQPVAFWCNPISGHNTLYWYLQNLGQGPELLIRYENEEAVDDSQLPKDRFSAERLKGVDSTLKIQPAELGDSAVYLCASSFGVSTEAFFGQGTRLTVV.